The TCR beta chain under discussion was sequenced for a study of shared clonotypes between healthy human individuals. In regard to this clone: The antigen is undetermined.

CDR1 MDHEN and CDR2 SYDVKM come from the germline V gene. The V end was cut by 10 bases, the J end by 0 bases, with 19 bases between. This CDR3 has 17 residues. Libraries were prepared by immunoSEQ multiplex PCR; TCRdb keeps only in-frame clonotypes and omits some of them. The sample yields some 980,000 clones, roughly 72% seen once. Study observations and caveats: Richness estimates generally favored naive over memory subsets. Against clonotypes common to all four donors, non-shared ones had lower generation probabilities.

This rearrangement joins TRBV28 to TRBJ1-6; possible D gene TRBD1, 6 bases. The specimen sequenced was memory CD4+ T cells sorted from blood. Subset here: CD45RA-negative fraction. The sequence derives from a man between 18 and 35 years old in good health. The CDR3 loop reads CATRPGGGRSYNSPLHF. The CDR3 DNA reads TGTGCCACCCGACCGGGAGGGGGACGCTCCTATAATTCACCCCTCCACTTT.